This entry concerns a single T cell receptor beta chain. Different DNA sequences within this sample yield the same CDR3. These data are taken from a study of blood T cell repertoires in COVID-19. Study as a whole: Acute and convalescent COVID-19 specimens originated in the United States, Italy and Spain. From T cells, B-cell-depleted T cells, or PBMCs came the material, which was cDNA or gDNA.

Germline CDR1 is SGHRS and CDR2 is YFSETQ. This CDR3 has 15 residues. Trimming took off 0 bases at V and 1 base at J, with 8 bases between the two ends. Method: immunoSEQ multiplex PCR; TCRdb's copy keeps in-frame clones and lacks some. The sample records 250,000 to 350,000 clones, around 85% being singletons. The rearrangement uses TRBV5-1 and TRBJ2-1, with TRBD1 as a possible D gene (5 bases). The source of this sequence is a woman in her thirties who had recovered from COVID-19. The sequencing sample was made of peripheral blood. The CDR3 DNA is TGCGCCAGCAGCTTGGGGCAGGGTTCCTACAATGAGCAGTTCTTC. This translates into CASSLGQGSYNEQFF.